This TCR beta chain was retrieved from a study of T-cell reconstitution after alpha-beta-depleted transplantation in children. V was cut by 1 base and J by 0 bases, with 13 bases left in between. CDR1 and CDR2 (germline): SQVTM, ANQGSEA. The CDR3 spans 15 residues. The table lists this clonotype with many counts. Unique molecular identifiers were built into the TCRbeta library. TCRdb reprocessed the PCR reads with MiXCR, giving one entry per CDR3 protein. This sample has about 420,000 distinct CDR3 sequences, with approximately 11% found just once. This material consisted of PBMCs from the stem cell graft donor, taken from the stem cell graft. This TCR came from a human donor who donated a stem cell graft to a child with acute myeloid leukemia. The chain links TRBV29-1 to TRBJ2-7, with D possibly being TRBD2 (6 bases). CDR3 in DNA: TGCAGCGTTGAAGGGGACTTGCTGAGCTCCTACGAGCAGTACTTC. Its translation is CSVEGDLLSSYEQYF.